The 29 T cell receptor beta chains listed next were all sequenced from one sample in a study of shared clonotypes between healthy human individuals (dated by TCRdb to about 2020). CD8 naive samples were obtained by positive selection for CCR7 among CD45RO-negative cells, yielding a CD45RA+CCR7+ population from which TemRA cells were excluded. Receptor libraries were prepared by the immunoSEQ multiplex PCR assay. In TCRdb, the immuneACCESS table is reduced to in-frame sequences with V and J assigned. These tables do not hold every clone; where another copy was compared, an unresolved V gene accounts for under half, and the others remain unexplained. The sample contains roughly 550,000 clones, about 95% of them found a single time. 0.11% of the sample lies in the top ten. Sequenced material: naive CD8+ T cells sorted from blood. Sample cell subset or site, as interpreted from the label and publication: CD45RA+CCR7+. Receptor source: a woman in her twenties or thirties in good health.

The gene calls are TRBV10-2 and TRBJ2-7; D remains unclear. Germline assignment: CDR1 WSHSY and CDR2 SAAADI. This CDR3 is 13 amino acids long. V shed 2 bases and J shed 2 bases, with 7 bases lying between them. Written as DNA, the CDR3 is TGCGCCAGCAGTGAGGACCCTGCCTACGAGCAGTACTTC. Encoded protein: CASSEDPAYEQYF.

The CDR3 sequence is CASSLGLPFGELFF. The CDR3, as DNA: TGTGCCAGCAGCTTAGGTCTGCCGTTTGGGGAGCTGTTTTTT. This sequence joins TRBV7-9 and TRBJ2-2; D gene unclear. The germline V gene has CDR1 SEHNR and CDR2 FQNEAQ (reference sequence). There are 14 residues in the CDR3. Trimming took 1 base from V and 8 from J, leaving 11 bases between them.

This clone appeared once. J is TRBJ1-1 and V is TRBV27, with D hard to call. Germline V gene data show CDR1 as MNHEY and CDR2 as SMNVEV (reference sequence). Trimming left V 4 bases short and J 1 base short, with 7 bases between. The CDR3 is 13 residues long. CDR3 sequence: CASSYYRNTEAFF. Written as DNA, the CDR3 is TGTGCCAGCAGTTACTACAGGAACACTGAAGCTTTCTTT.

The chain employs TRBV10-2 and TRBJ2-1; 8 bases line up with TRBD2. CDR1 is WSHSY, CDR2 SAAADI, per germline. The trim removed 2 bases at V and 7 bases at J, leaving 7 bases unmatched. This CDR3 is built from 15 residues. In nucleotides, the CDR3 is TGCGCCAGCAGTGAGATGACTAGCGACAGAAATGAGCAGTTCTTC. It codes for CASSEMTSDRNEQFF.

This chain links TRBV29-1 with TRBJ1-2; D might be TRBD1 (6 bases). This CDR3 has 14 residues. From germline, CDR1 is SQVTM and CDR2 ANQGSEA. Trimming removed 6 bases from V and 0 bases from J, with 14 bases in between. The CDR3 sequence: CSVGGRGPNYGYTF. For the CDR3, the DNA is TGCAGCGTAGGAGGTCGGGGGCCTAACTATGGCTACACCTTC.

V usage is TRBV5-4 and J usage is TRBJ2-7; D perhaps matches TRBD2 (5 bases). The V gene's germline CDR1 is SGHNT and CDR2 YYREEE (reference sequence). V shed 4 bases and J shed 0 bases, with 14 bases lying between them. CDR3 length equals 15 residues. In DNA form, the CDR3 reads TGTGCCAGCAGCGGGCCGGGCGGGCCCTCCTACGAGCAGTACTTC. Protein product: CASSGPGGPSYEQYF.

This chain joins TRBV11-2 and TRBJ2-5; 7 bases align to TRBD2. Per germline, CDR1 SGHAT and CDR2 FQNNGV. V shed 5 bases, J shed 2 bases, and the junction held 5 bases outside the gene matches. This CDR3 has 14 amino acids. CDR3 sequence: CASSPRTSQETQYF. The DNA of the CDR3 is TGTGCCAGCAGCCCCCGGACTAGTCAAGAGACCCAGTACTTC.

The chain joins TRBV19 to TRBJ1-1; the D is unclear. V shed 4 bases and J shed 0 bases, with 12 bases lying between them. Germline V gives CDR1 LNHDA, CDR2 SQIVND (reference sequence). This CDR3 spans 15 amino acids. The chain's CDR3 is CASSTQLPLNTEAFF. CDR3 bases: TGTGCCAGTAGTACCCAGCTTCCCCTGAACACTGAAGCTTTCTTT. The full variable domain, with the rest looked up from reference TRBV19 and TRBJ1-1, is DGGITQSPKYLFRKEGQNVTLSCEQNLNHDAMYWYRQDPGQGLRLIYYSQIVNDFQKGDIAEGYSVSREKKESFPLTVTSAQKNPTAFYLCASSTQLPLNTEAFFGQGTRLTVV.

The CDR3 region has the DNA TGTGCCAGCAGCAAACTCCGGGCCCCTAGCCAGCCCCAGCATTTT. This encodes CASSKLRAPSQPQHF. The genes are TRBV28 and TRBJ1-5; D unresolved. Germline values: CDR1 MDHEN, CDR2 SYDVKM. There are 15 residues in the CDR3. V gave up 6 bases and J gave up 7 bases, with 19 bases separating them.

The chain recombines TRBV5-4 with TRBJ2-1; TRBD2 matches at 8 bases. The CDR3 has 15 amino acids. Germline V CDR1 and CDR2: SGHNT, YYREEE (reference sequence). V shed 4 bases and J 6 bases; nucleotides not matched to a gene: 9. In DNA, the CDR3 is TGTGCCAGCAGCAGGACTAGCCGGGGCCTCAATGAGCAGTTCTTC. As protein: CASSRTSRGLNEQFF.

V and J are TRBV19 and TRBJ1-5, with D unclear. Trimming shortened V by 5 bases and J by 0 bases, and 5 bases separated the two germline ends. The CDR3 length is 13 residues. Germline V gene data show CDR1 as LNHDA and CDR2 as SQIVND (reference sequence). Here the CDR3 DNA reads TGTGCCAGTAGTGACTATAGCAATCAGCCCCAGCATTTT. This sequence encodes CASSDYSNQPQHF.

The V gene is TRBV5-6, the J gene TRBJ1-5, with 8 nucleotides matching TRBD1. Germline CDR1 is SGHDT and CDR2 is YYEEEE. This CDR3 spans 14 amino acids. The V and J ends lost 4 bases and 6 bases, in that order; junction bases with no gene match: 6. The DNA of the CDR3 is TGTGCCAGCAGCGTAGGGACAGGTATTCAGCCCCAGCATTTT. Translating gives CASSVGTGIQPQHF. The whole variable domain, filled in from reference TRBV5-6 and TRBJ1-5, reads DAGVTQSPTHLIKTRGQQVTLRCSPKSGHDTVSWYQQALGQGPQFIFQYYEEEERQRGNFPDRFSGHQFPNYSSELNVNALLLGDSALYLCASSVGTGIQPQHFGDGTRLSIL.

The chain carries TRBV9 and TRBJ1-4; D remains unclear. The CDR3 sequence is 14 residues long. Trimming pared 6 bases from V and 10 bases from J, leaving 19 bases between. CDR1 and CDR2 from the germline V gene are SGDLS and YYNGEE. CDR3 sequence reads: CASNPNQDGGKLFF. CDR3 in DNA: TGTGCCAGCAATCCTAACCAGGACGGAGGAAAACTGTTTTTT.

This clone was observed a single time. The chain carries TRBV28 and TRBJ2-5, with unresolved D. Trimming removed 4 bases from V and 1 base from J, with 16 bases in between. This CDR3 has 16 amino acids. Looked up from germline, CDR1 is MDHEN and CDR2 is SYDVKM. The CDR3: CASSYPSGTIQETQYF. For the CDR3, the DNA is TGTGCCAGCAGTTACCCCTCGGGCACTATCCAAGAGACCCAGTACTTC. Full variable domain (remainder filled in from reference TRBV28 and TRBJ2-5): DVKVTQSSRYLVKRTGEKVFLECVQDMDHENMFWYRQDPGLGLRLIYFSYDVKMKEKGDIPEGYSVSREKKERFSLILESASTNQTSMYLCASSYPSGTIQETQYFGPGTRLLVL.

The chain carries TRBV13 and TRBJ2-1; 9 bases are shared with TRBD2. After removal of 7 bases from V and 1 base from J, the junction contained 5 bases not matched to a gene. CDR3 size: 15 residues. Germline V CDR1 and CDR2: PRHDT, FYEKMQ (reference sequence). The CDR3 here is CASMAGGGSYNEQFF. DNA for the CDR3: TGTGCCAGCATGGCGGGAGGGGGATCCTACAATGAGCAGTTCTTC.

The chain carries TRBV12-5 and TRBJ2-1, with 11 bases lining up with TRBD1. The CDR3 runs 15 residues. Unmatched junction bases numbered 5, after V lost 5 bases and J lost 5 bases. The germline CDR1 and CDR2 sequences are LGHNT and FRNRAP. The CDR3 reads CASGQGQGVNNEQFF. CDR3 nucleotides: TGTGCTAGTGGTCAGGGACAGGGGGTGAACAATGAGCAGTTCTTC.

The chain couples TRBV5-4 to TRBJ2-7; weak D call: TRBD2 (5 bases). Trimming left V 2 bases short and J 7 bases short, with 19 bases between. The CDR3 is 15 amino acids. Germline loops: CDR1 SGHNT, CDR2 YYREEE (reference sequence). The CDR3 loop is CASSFMGGPVREQYF. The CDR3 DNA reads TGTGCCAGCAGCTTCATGGGCGGGCCCGTCCGGGAGCAGTACTTC.

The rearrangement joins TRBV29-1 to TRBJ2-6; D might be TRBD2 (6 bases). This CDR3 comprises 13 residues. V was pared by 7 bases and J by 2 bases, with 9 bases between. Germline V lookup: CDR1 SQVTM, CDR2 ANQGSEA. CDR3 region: CSARGTGANVLTF. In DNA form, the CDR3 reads TGCAGCGCCCGGGGGACTGGGGCCAACGTCCTGACTTTC.

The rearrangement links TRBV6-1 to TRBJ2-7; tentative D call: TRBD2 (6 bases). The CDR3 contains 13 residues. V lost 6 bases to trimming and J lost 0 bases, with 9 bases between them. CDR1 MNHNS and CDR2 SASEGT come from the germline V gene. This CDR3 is CASRPGSSYEQYF. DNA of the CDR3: TGTGCCAGCAGACCCGGGAGCTCCTACGAGCAGTACTTC.

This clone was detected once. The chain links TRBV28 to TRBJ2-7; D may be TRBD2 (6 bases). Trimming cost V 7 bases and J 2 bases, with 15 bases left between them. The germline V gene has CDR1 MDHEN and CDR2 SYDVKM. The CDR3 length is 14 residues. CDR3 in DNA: TGTGCCAGCATCCCCCGGACGGGAGCCTACGAGCAGTACTTC. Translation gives CASIPRTGAYEQYF.

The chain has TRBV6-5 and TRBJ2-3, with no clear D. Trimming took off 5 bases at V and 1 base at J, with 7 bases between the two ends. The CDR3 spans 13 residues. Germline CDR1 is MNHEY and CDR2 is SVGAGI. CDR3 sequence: CASSLDRTDTQYF. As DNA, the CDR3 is TGTGCCAGCAGTCTGGACCGCACAGATACGCAGTATTTT.

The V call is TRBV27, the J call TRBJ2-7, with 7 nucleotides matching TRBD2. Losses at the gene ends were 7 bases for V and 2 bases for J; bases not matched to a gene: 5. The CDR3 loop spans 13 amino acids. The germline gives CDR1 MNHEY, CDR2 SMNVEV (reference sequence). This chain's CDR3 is CASKRLAPYEQYF. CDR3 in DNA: TGTGCCAGCAAAAGACTAGCCCCCTACGAGCAGTACTTC.

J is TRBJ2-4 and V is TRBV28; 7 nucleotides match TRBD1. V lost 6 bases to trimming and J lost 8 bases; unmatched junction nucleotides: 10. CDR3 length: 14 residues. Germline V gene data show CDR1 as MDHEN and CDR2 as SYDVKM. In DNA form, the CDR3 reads TGTGCCAGCAGCCCAACAGGGGCCGGGGACATTCAGTACTTC. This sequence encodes CASSPTGAGDIQYF.

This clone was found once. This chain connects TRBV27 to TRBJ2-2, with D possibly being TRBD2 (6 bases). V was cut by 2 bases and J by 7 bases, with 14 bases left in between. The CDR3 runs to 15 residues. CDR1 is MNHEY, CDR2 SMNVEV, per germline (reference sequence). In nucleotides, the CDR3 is TGTGCCAGCAGTTTAGTCTCGGGAGAGGGCGGGGAGCTGTTTTTT. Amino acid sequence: CASSLVSGEGGELFF.

The CDR3 here is CASSLGIQQFF. CDR3 bases: TGCGCCAGCAGCTTGGGGATACAGCAGTTCTTC. The J gene is TRBJ2-1, the V gene TRBV5-1; D unclear. CDR3 length equals 11 residues. The germline V gene has CDR1 SGHRS and CDR2 YFSETQ. V lost 0 bases and J 11 bases, leaving 6 bases between the germline ends. Together with reference TRBV5-1 and TRBJ2-1, the CDR3 gives the full variable domain: KAGVTQTPRYLIKTRGQQVTLSCSPISGHRSVSWYQQTPGQGLQFLFEYFSETQRNKGNFPGRFSGRQFSNSRSEMNVSTLELGDSALYLCASSLGIQQFFGPGTRLTVL.

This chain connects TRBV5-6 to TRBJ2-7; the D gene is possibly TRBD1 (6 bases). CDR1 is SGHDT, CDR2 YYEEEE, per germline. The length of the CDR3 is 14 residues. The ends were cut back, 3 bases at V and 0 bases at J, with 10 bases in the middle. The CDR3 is CASSSTGSSYEQYF. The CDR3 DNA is TGTGCCAGCAGCTCTACAGGGAGCTCCTACGAGCAGTACTTC.

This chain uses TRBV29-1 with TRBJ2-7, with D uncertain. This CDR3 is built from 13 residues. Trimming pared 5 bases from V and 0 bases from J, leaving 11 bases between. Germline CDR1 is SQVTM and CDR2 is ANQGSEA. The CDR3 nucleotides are TGCAGCGTTTATAGGGCAAGCTCCTACGAGCAGTACTTC. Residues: CSVYRASSYEQYF.

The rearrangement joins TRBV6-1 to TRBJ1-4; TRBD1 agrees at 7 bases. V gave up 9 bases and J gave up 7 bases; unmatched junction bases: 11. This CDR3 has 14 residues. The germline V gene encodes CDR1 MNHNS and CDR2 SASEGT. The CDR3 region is CASQIQGMVEKLFF. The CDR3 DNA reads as TGTGCCAGTCAAATACAGGGGATGGTTGAAAAACTGTTTTTT.

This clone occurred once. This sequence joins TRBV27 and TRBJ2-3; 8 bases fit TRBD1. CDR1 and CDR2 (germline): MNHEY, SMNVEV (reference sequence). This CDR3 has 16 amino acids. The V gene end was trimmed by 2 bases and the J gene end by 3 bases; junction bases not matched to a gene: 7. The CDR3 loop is CASSLGPGGLTDTQYF. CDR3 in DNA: TGTGCCAGCAGTTTAGGTCCAGGGGGCTTAACAGATACGCAGTATTTT.